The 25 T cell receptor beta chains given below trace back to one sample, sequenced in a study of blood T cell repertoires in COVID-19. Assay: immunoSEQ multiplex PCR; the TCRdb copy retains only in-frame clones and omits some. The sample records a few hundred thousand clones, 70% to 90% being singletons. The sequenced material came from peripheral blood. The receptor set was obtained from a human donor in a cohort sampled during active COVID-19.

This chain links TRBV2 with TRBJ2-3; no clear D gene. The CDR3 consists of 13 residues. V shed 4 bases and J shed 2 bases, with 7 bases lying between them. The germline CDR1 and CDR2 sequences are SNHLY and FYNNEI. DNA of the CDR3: TGTGCCAGCAGTGGTTACATCACAGATACGCAGTATTTT. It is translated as CASSGYITDTQYF.

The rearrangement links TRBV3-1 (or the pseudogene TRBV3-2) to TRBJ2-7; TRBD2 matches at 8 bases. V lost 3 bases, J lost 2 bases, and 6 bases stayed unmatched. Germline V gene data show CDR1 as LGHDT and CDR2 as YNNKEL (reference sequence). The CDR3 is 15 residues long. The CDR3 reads CASSQAGGEPYEQYF. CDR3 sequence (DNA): TGTGCCAGCAGCCAGGCGGGGGGCGAGCCCTACGAGCAGTACTTC.

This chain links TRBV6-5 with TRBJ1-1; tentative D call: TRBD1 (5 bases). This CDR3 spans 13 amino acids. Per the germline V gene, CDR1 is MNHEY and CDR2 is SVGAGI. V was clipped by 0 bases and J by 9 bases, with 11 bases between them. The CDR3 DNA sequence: TGTGCCAGCAGTTACTCTCTCGGGGGTAAAGCTTTCTTT. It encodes CASSYSLGGKAFF.

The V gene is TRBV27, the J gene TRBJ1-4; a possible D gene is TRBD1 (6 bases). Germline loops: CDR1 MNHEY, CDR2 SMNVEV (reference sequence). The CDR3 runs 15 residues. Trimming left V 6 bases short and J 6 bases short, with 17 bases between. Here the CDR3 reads CASRTGFVAHEKLFF. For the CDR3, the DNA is TGTGCCAGCAGAACAGGGTTCGTGGCTCATGAAAAACTGTTTTTT.

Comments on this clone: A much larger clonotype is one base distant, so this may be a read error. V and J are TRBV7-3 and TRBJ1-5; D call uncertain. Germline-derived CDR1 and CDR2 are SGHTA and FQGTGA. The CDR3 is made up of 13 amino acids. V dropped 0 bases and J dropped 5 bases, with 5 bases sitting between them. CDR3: CASSLTRDQPQHF. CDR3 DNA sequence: TGTGCCAGCAGCTTAACGAGGGATCAGCCCCAGCATTTT.

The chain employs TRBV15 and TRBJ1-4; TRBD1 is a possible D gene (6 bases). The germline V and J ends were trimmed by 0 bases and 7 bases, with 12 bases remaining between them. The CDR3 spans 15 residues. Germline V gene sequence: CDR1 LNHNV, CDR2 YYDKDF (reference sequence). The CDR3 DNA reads TGTGCCACCAGCAGAGAGGGGGCCTTGGGTGAAAAACTGTTTTTT. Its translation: CATSREGALGEKLFF.

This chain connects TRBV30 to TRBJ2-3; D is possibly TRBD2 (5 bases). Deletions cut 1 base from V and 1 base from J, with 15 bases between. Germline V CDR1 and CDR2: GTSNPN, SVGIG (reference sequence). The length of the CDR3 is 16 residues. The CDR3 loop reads CAWSGFGAVGTDTQYF. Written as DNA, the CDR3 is TGTGCCTGGAGTGGGTTCGGAGCGGTTGGCACAGATACGCAGTATTTT.

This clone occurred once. The CDR3 is CAWSQGANGYTF. The CDR3 region has the DNA TGTGCCTGGAGTCAGGGGGCGAATGGCTACACCTTC. This chain connects TRBV30 to TRBJ1-2; TRBD1 matches at 8 bases. The CDR3 loop spans 12 amino acids. CDR1 and CDR2 from the germline V gene are GTSNPN and SVGIG (reference sequence). Trimming at V came to 2 bases and at J to 6 bases, leaving 2 bases not matched to a gene.

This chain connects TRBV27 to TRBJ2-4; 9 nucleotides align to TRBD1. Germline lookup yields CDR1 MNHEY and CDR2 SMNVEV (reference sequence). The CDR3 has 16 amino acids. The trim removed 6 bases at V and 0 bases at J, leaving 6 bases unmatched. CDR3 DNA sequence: TGTGCCAGCAGCACACAGGGGGCGTTAGCCAAAAACATTCAGTACTTC. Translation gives CASSTQGALAKNIQYF.

In DNA, the CDR3 is TGTGCCAGTAGTGCCGGACAGGTCTTCAATCAGCCCCAGCATTTT. This encodes CASSAGQVFNQPQHF. V gene TRBV19 combines with J gene TRBJ1-5; TRBD1 aligns across 7 bases. Trimming removed 5 bases from V and 3 bases from J; junction bases left unmatched: 7. This CDR3 contains 15 residues. Germline lookup yields CDR1 LNHDA and CDR2 SQIVND (reference sequence).

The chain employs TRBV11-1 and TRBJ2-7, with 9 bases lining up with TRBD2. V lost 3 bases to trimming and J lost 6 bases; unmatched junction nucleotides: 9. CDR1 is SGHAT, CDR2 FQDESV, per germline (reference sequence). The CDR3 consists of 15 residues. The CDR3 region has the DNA TGTGCCAGCAGCTTGGCTAGCGGGGAAGGCGGCGAGCAGTACTTC. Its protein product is CASSLASGEGGEQYF. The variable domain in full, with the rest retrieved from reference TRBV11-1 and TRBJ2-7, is EAEVAQSPRYKITEKSQAVAFWCDPISGHATLYWYRQILGQGPELLVQFQDESVVDDSQLPKDRFSAERLKGVDSTLKIQPAELGDSAMYLCASSLASGEGGEQYFGPGTRLTVT.

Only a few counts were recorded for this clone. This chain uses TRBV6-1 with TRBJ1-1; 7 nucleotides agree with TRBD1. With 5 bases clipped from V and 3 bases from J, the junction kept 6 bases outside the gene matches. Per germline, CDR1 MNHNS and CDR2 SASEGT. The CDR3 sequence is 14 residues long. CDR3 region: CASSPTGRDTEAFF. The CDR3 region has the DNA TGTGCCAGCAGTCCGACAGGGCGGGACACTGAAGCTTTCTTT.

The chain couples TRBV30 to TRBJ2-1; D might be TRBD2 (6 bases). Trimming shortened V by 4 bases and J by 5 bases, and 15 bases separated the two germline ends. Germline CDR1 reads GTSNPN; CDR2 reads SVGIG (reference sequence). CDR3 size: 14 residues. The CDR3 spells CAWNAGQGDNEQFF. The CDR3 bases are TGTGCCTGGAACGCGGGGCAAGGAGACAATGAGCAGTTCTTC.

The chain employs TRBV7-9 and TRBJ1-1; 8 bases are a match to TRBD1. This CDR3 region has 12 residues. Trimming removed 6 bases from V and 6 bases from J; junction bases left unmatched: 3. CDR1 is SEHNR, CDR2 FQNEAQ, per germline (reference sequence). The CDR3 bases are TGTGCCAGCAGTTGGGACAGGCCTGAAGCTTTCTTT. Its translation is CASSWDRPEAFF. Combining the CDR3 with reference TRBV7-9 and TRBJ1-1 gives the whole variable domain DTGVSQNPRHKITKRGQNVTFRCDPISEHNRLYWYRQTLGQGPEFLTYFQNEAQLEKSRLLSDRFSAERPKGSFSTLEIQRTEQGDSAMYLCASSWDRPEAFFGQGTRLTVV.

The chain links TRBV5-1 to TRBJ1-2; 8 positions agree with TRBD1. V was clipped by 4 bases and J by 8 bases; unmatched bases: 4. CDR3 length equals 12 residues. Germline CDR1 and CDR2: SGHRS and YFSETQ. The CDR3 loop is CASSADRGGYTF. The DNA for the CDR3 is TGCGCCAGCAGCGCCGACAGGGGCGGCTACACCTTC.

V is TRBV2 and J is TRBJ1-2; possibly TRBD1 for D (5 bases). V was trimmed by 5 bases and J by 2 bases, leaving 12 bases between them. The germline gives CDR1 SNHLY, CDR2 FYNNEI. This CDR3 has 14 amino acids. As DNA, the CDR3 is TGTGCCAGCAGTCGAGGGGAGGGAAACTATGGCTACACCTTC. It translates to CASSRGEGNYGYTF.

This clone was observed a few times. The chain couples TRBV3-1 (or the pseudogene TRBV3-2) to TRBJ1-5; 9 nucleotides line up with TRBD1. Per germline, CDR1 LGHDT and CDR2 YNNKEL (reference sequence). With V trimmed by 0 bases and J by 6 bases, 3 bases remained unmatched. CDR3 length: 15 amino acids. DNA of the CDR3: TGTGCCAGCAGCCAAGACGGGACAGGGAGTCAGCCCCAGCATTTT. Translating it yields CASSQDGTGSQPQHF.

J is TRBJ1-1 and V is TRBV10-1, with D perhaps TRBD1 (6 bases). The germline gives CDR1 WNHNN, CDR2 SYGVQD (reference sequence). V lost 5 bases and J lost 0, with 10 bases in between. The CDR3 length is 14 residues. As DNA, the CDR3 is TGCGCCAGCAGTTCGGACAGACTGAACACTGAAGCTTTCTTT. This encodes CASSSDRLNTEAFF.

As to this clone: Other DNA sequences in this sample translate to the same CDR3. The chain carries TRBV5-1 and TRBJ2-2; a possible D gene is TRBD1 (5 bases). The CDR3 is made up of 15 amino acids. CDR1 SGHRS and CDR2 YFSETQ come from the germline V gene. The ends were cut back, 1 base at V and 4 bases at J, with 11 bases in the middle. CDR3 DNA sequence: TGCGCCAGCAGCTTGCGGCAGGGCGGCACCGGGGAGCTGTTTTTT. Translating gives CASSLRQGGTGELFF.

The CDR3 protein is CSAPRTADNEQFF. The DNA of the CDR3 is TGCAGCGCCCCTAGAACAGCGGACAATGAGCAGTTCTTC. This chain links TRBV29-1 with TRBJ2-1, with a weak D call TRBD2 (5 bases). Germline-derived CDR1 and CDR2 are SQVTM and ANQGSEA. Deletions cut 7 bases from V and 5 bases from J, with 15 bases between. This CDR3 region has 13 residues.

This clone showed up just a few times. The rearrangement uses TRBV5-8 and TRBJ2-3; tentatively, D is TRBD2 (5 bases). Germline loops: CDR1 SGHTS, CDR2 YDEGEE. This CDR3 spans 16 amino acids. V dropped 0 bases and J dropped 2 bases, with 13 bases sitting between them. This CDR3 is CASSLGAAATTDTQYF. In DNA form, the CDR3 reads TGTGCCAGCAGCTTGGGAGCGGCCGCCACCACAGATACGCAGTATTTT.

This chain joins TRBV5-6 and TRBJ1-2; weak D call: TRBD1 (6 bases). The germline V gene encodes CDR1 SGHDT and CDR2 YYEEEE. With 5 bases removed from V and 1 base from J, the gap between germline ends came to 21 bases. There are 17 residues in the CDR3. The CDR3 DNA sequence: TGTGCCAGCAGAGCGCAGGGGCTCTTCCTAAATAACTATGGCTACACCTTC. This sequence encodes CASRAQGLFLNNYGYTF.

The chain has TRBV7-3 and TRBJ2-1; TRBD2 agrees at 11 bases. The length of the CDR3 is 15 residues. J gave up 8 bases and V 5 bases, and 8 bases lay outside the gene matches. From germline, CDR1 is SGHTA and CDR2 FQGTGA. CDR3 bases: TGTGCCAGCAGCAAATATAGCGGGGGGGCCGATGAGCAGTTCTTC. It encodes CASSKYSGGADEQFF.

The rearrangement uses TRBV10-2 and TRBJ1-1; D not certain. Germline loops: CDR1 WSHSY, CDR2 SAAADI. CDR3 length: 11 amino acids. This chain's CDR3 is CASAAGTEAFF. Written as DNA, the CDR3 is TGCGCTAGTGCGGCCGGGACTGAAGCTTTCTTT.

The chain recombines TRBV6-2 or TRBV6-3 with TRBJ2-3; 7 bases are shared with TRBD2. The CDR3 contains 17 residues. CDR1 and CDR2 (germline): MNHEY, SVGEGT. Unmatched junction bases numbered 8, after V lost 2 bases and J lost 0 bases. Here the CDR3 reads CASSYAPGGPSTDTQYF. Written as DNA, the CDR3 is TGTGCCAGCAGTTACGCCCCGGGGGGTCCTAGCACAGATACGCAGTATTTT.